The 32 T cell receptor beta chains listed next were all sequenced from one sample in a study of cytomegalovirus exposure and HLA in healthy donors. 60 Vbeta and 13 Jbeta primers were used in PCR. The assay was immunoSEQ multiplex PCR, and TCRdb's table has in-frame clones only and misses some. The sample yields fewer than 200,000 clones, about three quarters seen once. Sequenced sample: PBMCs. These receptors were collected from a female donor in good health and CMV-seronegative.

This clone was observed a single time. This chain connects TRBV5-4 to TRBJ1-4, with 8 bases identical to TRBD1. V was clipped by 10 bases and J by 8 bases; unmatched bases: 7. The CDR3 totals 12 residues. Germline CDR1 reads SGHNT; CDR2 reads YYREEE (reference sequence). CDR3 protein: CAVKDREEKLFF. The CDR3, as DNA: TGTGCCGTAAAGGACAGGGAAGAAAAACTGTTTTTT.

This clone has just a few counts. The V gene is TRBV27, the J gene TRBJ2-3; 7 bases fit TRBD2. This CDR3 spans 20 amino acids. V was clipped by 2 bases and J by 3 bases; unmatched bases: 20. From germline, CDR1 is MNHEY and CDR2 SMNVEV (reference sequence). The CDR3 loop is CASSLSGLGASGGVTDTQYF. CDR3 bases: TGTGCCAGCAGTTTAAGTGGACTAGGGGCTAGCGGCGGAGTAACAGATACGCAGTATTTT.

V usage is TRBV30 and J usage is TRBJ1-3; 7 bases line up with TRBD1. V dropped 4 bases and J dropped 0; count of bases not matched to a gene: 3. CDR3 length: 14 residues. Per germline, CDR1 GTSNPN and CDR2 SVGIG (reference sequence). For the CDR3, the DNA is TGTGCCTGGACGACAGGGAACTCTGGAAACACCATATATTTT. Translating it yields CAWTTGNSGNTIYF.

The rearrangement joins TRBV19 to TRBJ1-1; TRBD1 matches at 8 bases. The V segment lost 5 bases and the J segment 6 bases; nucleotides outside the gene matches: 8. Per the germline V gene, CDR1 is LNHDA and CDR2 is SQIVND (reference sequence). This CDR3 is 14 amino acids long. Written as DNA, the CDR3 is TGTGCCAGTAGTTCCGGACAGGGTGGCGCTGAAGCTTTCTTT. Translated: CASSSGQGGAEAFF.

This chain connects TRBV4-1 to TRBJ1-1; tentatively, D is TRBD1 (6 bases). The germline V and J ends were trimmed by 1 base and 5 bases, with 11 bases remaining between them. The CDR3 is 14 amino acids. Per the germline V gene, CDR1 is MGHRA and CDR2 is YSYEKL. In DNA form, the CDR3 reads TGCGCCAGCAGCCAAGCGGGACAAGGAACTGAAGCTTTCTTT. Its protein is CASSQAGQGTEAFF.

This chain uses TRBV4-3 with TRBJ1-2, with a tentative D call TRBD1 (5 bases). CDR1 and CDR2 (germline): LGHNA, YSLEER. V was pared by 0 bases and J by 4 bases, with 15 bases between. The CDR3 sequence is 16 residues long. In DNA, the CDR3 is TGCGCCAGCAGCCAAGACAGGGTGGGGCCAGGCTATGGCTACACCTTC. Translated: CASSQDRVGPGYGYTF.

This sequence joins TRBV7-2 and TRBJ2-7; a weak D match, TRBD2 (6 bases). Germline CDR1 reads SGHTA; CDR2 reads FQGNSA. Trimming left V 4 bases short and J 4 bases short, with 11 bases between. The CDR3 has 13 amino acids. DNA for the CDR3: TGTGCCAGCAGCTGGGGACTGCCTTACGAGCAGTACTTC. Amino acids: CASSWGLPYEQYF.

This chain links TRBV6-5 with TRBJ2-3; a weak D match, TRBD1 (5 bases). The CDR3 is made up of 14 amino acids. Trimming took 4 bases from V and 8 from J, leaving 16 bases between them. From germline, CDR1 is MNHEY and CDR2 SVGAGI. This chain's CDR3 is CASSSRPGLGTQYF. The CDR3 DNA reads TGTGCCAGCAGTTCCCGCCCAGGGTTAGGTACGCAGTATTTT.

V is TRBV28 and J is TRBJ1-1; D call uncertain. The CDR3 contains 12 residues. Trimming removed 6 bases from V and 6 bases from J, with 11 bases in between. Germline V gives CDR1 MDHEN, CDR2 SYDVKM. The CDR3 DNA reads TGTGCCAGCAGAAATACAGAGTCTGAAGCTTTCTTT. Its translation: CASRNTESEAFF.

The V call is TRBV27, the J call TRBJ1-5, with a possible D match to TRBD1 (6 bases). The CDR3 length is 15 residues. Germline V gene sequence: CDR1 MNHEY, CDR2 SMNVEV (reference sequence). V lost 4 bases and J 7 bases, leaving 17 bases between the germline ends. Here the CDR3 DNA reads TGTGCCAGCAGTTCGATACAGGGACCCCTGCAGCCCCAGCATTTT. Residues: CASSSIQGPLQPQHF.

V gene TRBV7-2 combines with J gene TRBJ2-7; 8 positions agree with TRBD2. The V segment lost 3 bases and the J segment 3 bases; nucleotides outside the gene matches: 13. There are 17 residues in the CDR3. The V gene's germline CDR1 is SGHTA and CDR2 FQGNSA. CDR3 region: CASSFGARVGGVYEQYF. DNA for the CDR3: TGTGCCAGCAGCTTCGGGGCCCGTGTCGGGGGGGTCTACGAGCAGTACTTC.

Comment on this clone: Germline and junction disagree at one end, which may indicate a read error. The gene calls are TRBV5-6 and TRBJ2-6, with D possibly matching TRBD1 (5 bases). The CDR3 runs 15 residues. Germline V gives CDR1 SGHDT, CDR2 YYEEEE. The CDR3 coding sequence is TGTGCCAGCAGCTTTCATAACTCTGGGGCCAACGGCCTGACTTTC. This translates into CASSFHNSGANGLTF.

The chain has TRBV4-2 and TRBJ2-1, with 16 bases aligning to TRBD2. V was clipped by 4 bases and J by 8 bases; unmatched bases: 2. The germline gives CDR1 LGHNA, CDR2 YNFKEQ. The CDR3 extends over 15 amino acids. CDR3 residues: CASSPGLAGGDEQFF. Written as DNA, the CDR3 is TGTGCCAGCAGCCCGGGACTAGCGGGAGGGGATGAGCAGTTCTTC.

The chain has TRBV7-2 and TRBJ1-5; a possible D gene is TRBD1 (6 bases). Germline V CDR1 and CDR2: SGHTA, FQGNSA. CDR3 length equals 16 residues. V was pared by 4 bases and J by 3 bases, with 16 bases between. As DNA, the CDR3 is TGTGCCAGCAGCTCCCGGGACACCCGGGCCAATCAGCCCCAGCATTTT. Translating gives CASSSRDTRANQPQHF.

This chain links TRBV5-4 with TRBJ2-5; maybe TRBD1 (6 bases). Trimming removed 4 bases at V and 7 bases at J, with 23 bases between. Germline V gene sequence: CDR1 SGHNT, CDR2 YYREEE (reference sequence). The CDR3 is made up of 16 amino acids. CDR3 DNA: TGTGCCAGCAGCGGAGACAGGACGCCCTTAGAACGGACCCAGTACTTC. As protein: CASSGDRTPLERTQYF.

The chain recombines TRBV30 with TRBJ1-4, with D tentatively TRBD1 (5 bases). The CDR3 length is 17 residues. Germline values: CDR1 GTSNPN, CDR2 SVGIG (reference sequence). V lost 0 bases to trimming and J lost 8 bases, with 22 bases between them. The CDR3 is CAWSVRTGQRGGEKLFF. CDR3 sequence (DNA): TGTGCCTGGAGTGTACGGACCGGGCAGAGGGGAGGGGAAAAACTGTTTTTT.

This sequence joins TRBV19 and TRBJ1-1, with D perhaps matching TRBD1 (5 bases). Per germline, CDR1 LNHDA and CDR2 SQIVND (reference sequence). The V gene lost 1 base and the J gene lost 1 base, with 10 bases spanning the gap. This CDR3 is built from 15 residues. The CDR3 spells CASSIVMTANTEAFF. Here the CDR3 DNA reads TGTGCCAGTAGTATAGTCATGACAGCGAACACTGAAGCTTTCTTT. Based on the CDR3 plus reference TRBV19 and TRBJ1-1, the full variable domain is DGGITQSPKYLFRKEGQNVTLSCEQNLNHDAMYWYRQDPGQGLRLIYYSQIVNDFQKGDIAEGYSVSREKKESFPLTVTSAQKNPTAFYLCASSIVMTANTEAFFGQGTRLTVV.

The J gene is TRBJ1-2, the V gene TRBV5-1; 7 bases align to TRBD1. V was clipped by 4 bases and J by 3 bases; unmatched bases: 3. CDR1 is SGHRS and CDR2 is YFSETQ in the germline V gene. The CDR3 length is 13 residues. CDR3 protein: CASSPGQYYGYTF. The CDR3 DNA follows: TGCGCCAGCAGCCCGGGACAGTACTATGGCTACACCTTC.

Concerning this clone: At one boundary the junction diverges from the germline segment, which might be a read error. The rearrangement joins TRBV11-2 to TRBJ2-6, with 8 bases aligning to TRBD1. Germline CDR1 SGHAT, CDR2 FQNNGV. The CDR3 consists of 18 residues. CDR3 region: CASSFQGAMVSGANGLTF. The CDR3 nucleotides are TGTGCCAGCAGCTTCCAGGGGGCTATGGTCTCTGGGGCCAACGGCCTGACTTTC.

The chain recombines TRBV28 with TRBJ2-3; 11 nucleotides match TRBD2. Germline assignment: CDR1 MDHEN and CDR2 SYDVKM. V lost 4 bases to trimming and J lost 4 bases; unmatched junction nucleotides: 7. CDR3 length equals 16 residues. The CDR3 region has the DNA TGTGCCAGCAGTTCCTCGGGACTAGCGGAAGCAGATACGCAGTATTTT. This translates into CASSSSGLAEADTQYF. Full variable domain (remainder filled in from reference TRBV28 and TRBJ2-3): DVKVTQSSRYLVKRTGEKVFLECVQDMDHENMFWYRQDPGLGLRLIYFSYDVKMKEKGDIPEGYSVSREKKERFSLILESASTNQTSMYLCASSSSGLAEADTQYFGPGTRLTVL.

As for this clone: At one of its ends the junction is not consistent with the germline gene, which may arise from a read error. The genes are TRBV27 and TRBJ1-4, with D hard to call. Per the germline V gene, CDR1 is MNHEY and CDR2 is SMNVEV (reference sequence). This CDR3 is built from 8 residues. CDR3 sequence: CAPEGRYF. For the CDR3, the DNA is TGTGCCCCAGAAGGGAGATATTTT.

This clone was seen a few times. J is TRBJ2-5 and V is TRBV2; weak D call: TRBD1 (6 bases). The CDR3 is 15 amino acids. The germline CDR1 and CDR2 sequences are SNHLY and FYNNEI. Trimming cost V 4 bases and J 0 bases, with 12 bases left between them. Written as DNA, the CDR3 is TGTGCCAGCAGTGCGGAGAGGGGGTACCAAGAGACCCAGTACTTC. It codes for CASSAERGYQETQYF.

The V call is TRBV6-6, the J call TRBJ2-7, with 9 positions matching TRBD1. CDR1 MNHNY and CDR2 SVGAGI come from the germline V gene (reference sequence). CDR3 size: 15 residues. With V trimmed by 5 bases and J by 6 bases, 11 bases remained unmatched. Here the CDR3 DNA reads TGTGCCAGCAGTATACAGGGACAGGGTCCTCCCGAGCAGTACTTC. It codes for CASSIQGQGPPEQYF.

This clone was seen only a few times. V usage is TRBV19 and J usage is TRBJ2-1, with 10 bases that match TRBD2. The ends lost 7 bases at V and 1 base at J; junction bases unmatched: 4. From germline, CDR1 is LNHDA and CDR2 SQIVND (reference sequence). The CDR3 has 15 amino acids. CDR3 protein: CASIDSGGSYNEQFF. CDR3 DNA sequence: TGTGCCAGTATAGATAGCGGGGGGTCCTACAATGAGCAGTTCTTC.

The genes are TRBV7-9 and TRBJ1-1; D perhaps matches TRBD1 (5 bases). Germline V lookup: CDR1 SEHNR, CDR2 FQNEAQ (reference sequence). CDR3 length: 16 amino acids. V lost 5 bases and J lost 0, with 16 bases in between. The CDR3 loop is CASSPRTQGLNTEAFF. The DNA of the CDR3 is TGTGCCAGCAGCCCCAGAACCCAGGGCTTGAACACTGAAGCTTTCTTT.

This rearrangement joins TRBV5-5 to TRBJ2-3; 7 nucleotides agree with TRBD2. J was trimmed by 1 base and V by 3 bases; bases with no gene match: 5. Germline V gene sequence: CDR1 SGHKS, CDR2 YYEKEE (reference sequence). The CDR3 covers 15 residues. The CDR3 region has the DNA TGTGCCAGCAGCTGGGGAGGGGTGGGCACAGATACGCAGTATTTT. It yields the protein CASSWGGVGTDTQYF. The variable domain in full, completed from reference TRBV5-5 and TRBJ2-3, reads DAGVTQSPTHLIKTRGQQVTLRCSPISGHKSVSWYQQVLGQGPQFIFQYYEKEERGRGNFPDRFSARQFPNYSSELNVNALLLGDSALYLCASSWGGVGTDTQYFGPGTRLTVL.

This clone was seen a single time. V and J are TRBV6-6 and TRBJ2-7, with 9 bases that match TRBD2. Germline trimming cut 0 bases from V and 7 bases from J; bases unmatched to any gene: 10. Per the germline V gene, CDR1 is MNHNY and CDR2 is SVGAGI (reference sequence). The CDR3 extends over 16 amino acids. The CDR3, as DNA: TGTGCCAGCAGTTACTCGACGACTAGCGGAGCGAGGGAGCAGTACTTC. It is translated as CASSYSTTSGAREQYF.

The rearrangement uses TRBV4-3 and TRBJ2-4; 7 bases agree with TRBD2. CDR3 size: 18 residues. Germline CDR1 LGHNA, CDR2 YSLEER. The J segment lost 1 base and the V segment lost 0 bases, leaving 9 bases of the junction unmatched. CDR3: CASSQEGPGGRAKNIQYF. The CDR3 DNA sequence: TGCGCCAGCAGCCAAGAAGGCCCCGGGGGGAGGGCCAAAAACATTCAGTACTTC.

The CDR3 coding sequence is TGTGCCAGCACCACGCGGGGACAGGGATCCTACGAGCAGTACTTC. This translates into CASTTRGQGSYEQYF. V and J are TRBV6-6 and TRBJ2-7; the match to TRBD1 covers 9 bases. CDR3 length: 15 amino acids. The germline V gene has CDR1 MNHNY and CDR2 SVGAGI (reference sequence). J was trimmed by 1 base and V by 7 bases; bases with no gene match: 8.

The CDR3 protein is CAITLGGGRTEAFF. The CDR3 DNA reads TGTGCCATCACCCTCGGGGGGGGACGCACTGAAGCTTTCTTT. V usage is TRBV10-3 and J usage is TRBJ1-1, with TRBD1 as a possible D gene (5 bases). The V gene's germline CDR1 is ENHRY and CDR2 SYGVKD. Trimming took off 7 bases at V and 4 bases at J, with 16 bases between the two ends. The CDR3 consists of 14 residues.

J is TRBJ2-5 and V is TRBV7-9; D not certain. The CDR3 loop spans 14 amino acids. The germline CDR1 and CDR2 sequences are SEHNR and FQNEAQ (reference sequence). V was trimmed by 5 bases and J by 0 bases, leaving 10 bases between them. CDR3: CASSVRLYQETQYF. CDR3 DNA sequence: TGTGCCAGCAGCGTACGACTGTACCAAGAGACCCAGTACTTC.

The chain employs TRBV5-1 and TRBJ1-2, with D maybe TRBD1 (6 bases). Between the trimmed V and J ends, which lost 0 bases and 2 bases, there was a span of 14 bases. CDR1 is SGHRS, CDR2 YFSETQ, per germline. The CDR3 has 16 amino acids. The chain's CDR3 is CASSLAEGGRNYGYTF. The CDR3 DNA reads as TGCGCCAGCAGCTTGGCCGAGGGGGGGAGAAACTATGGCTACACCTTC.